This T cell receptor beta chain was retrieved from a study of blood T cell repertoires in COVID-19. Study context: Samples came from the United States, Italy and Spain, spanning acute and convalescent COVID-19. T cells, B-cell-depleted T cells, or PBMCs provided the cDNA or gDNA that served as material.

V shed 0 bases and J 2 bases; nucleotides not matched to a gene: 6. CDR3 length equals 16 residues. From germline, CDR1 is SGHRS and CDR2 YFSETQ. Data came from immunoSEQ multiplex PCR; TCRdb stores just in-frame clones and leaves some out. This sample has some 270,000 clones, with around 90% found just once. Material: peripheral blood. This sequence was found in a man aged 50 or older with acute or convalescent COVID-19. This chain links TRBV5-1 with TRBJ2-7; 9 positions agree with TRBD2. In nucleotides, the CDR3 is TGCGCCAGCAGCTTGGCAGTGACTAGCGGAACCTACGAGCAGTACTTC. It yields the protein CASSLAVTSGTYEQYF.